The rows below give T cell receptor beta chains drawn from one sample of a study of T cells in Graves' hyperthyroidism and ophthalmopathy. Each CDR3 protein gets one entry after TCRdb re-called the multiplex PCR reads with MiXCR. This sample has approximately 630,000 distinct CDR3 sequences, with around 15% found just once. The sample taken for sequencing was blood. Source of these receptors: a young woman with Graves' hyperthyroidism. CDR3s include the opening cysteine and the closing phenylalanine or tryptophan. Fields, in order: D gene, V gene, clone size, J gene, CDR3 DNA, CDR3 protein. A D gene is named only where the DNA matches it firmly. Expanded clones get a size class; other rows say once, few or many, or leave the size out.

TRBD1,TRBV11-2,-,TRBJ2-4,TGTGCCAGCAGCTTAAGGCACGTATTGGACAGGTCCAAAAACATTCAGTACTTC,CASSLRHVLDRSKNIQYF
TRBD1,TRBV11-1,many,TRBJ2-1,TGTGCCAGCAGCCTGAGGGACAGCTCCTACAATGAGCAGTTCTTC,CASSLRDSSYNEQFF
-,TRBV6-4,few,TRBJ2-7,TGTGCCAGCAGTGCCCTAGGGGGTTCCGAGCAGTACTTC,CASSALGGSEQYF
-,TRBV29-1,many,TRBJ2-7,TGCAGCGTTGACGGGACCGCCTACGAGCAGTACTTC,CSVDGTAYEQYF
TRBD2,TRBV6-2/TRBV6-3,many,TRBJ2-3,TGTGCCAGCAGTTGGACTAGCGGGAGCCACAACACAGATACGCAGTATTTT,CASSWTSGSHNTDTQYF
TRBD2,TRBV7-2,many,TRBJ2-5,TGTGCCAGCAGCTCCACTAGCGGGAGTACCGAGACCCAGTACTTC,CASSSTSGSTETQYF
-,TRBV7-3,few,TRBJ2-7,TGTGCCAGCAGCTTAACAGTCCCTAACGAGCAGTACTTC,CASSLTVPNEQYF
TRBD1,TRBV12-3/TRBV12-4,few,TRBJ1-1,TGTGCCAGCAGTACCCGGACAGGGGGCTCTATGGACACTGAAGCTTTCTTT,CASSTRTGGSMDTEAFF
TRBD1,TRBV7-9,-,TRBJ2-7,TGTGCCAGCAGCTTCAACAGGGGTGACAACTACGAGCAGTACTTC,CASSFNRGDNYEQYF
-,TRBV29-1,many,TRBJ2-7,TGCAGCGTTGAGATCCCAGGCGACTCCTCCTACGAGCAGTACTTC,CSVEIPGDSSYEQYF
-,TRBV2,few,TRBJ1-2,TGTGCCAGCAGAAACAGGGTTGGGCCCTATGGCTACACCTTC,CASRNRVGPYGYTF
TRBD1,TRBV2,-,TRBJ1-1,TGTGCCAGCGGGGGACAGGGAAGGACTGAAGCTTTCTTT,CASGGQGRTEAFF
TRBD1,TRBV4-3,-,TRBJ1-6,TGCGCCAGCAGCCACCTGACAGGGGAGTATTCACCCCTCCACTTT,CASSHLTGEYSPLHF
-,TRBV6-9,-,TRBJ1-2,TGTACCAGCAGTTGGGAGCGCTCCTATGGCTACACCTTC,CTSSWERSYGYTF
-,TRBV7-2,many,TRBJ2-3,TGTGCCAGCAGCTACGCGGGTTCGCAGTATTTT,CASSYAGSQYF
TRBD1,TRBV27,many,TRBJ1-1,TGTGCCAGCAGCGGACAGGGGGCCGCTGAAGCTTTCTTT,CASSGQGAAEAFF
TRBD1,TRBV5-1,many,TRBJ1-5,TGCGCCAGCAGCACTGGGACAGGAGATAGCAATCAGCCCCAGCATTTT,CASSTGTGDSNQPQHF